Listed here are 27 T cell receptor beta chains from one sample, sequenced in a study of regulatory T cells in long-lasting Graves disease. Time point given: newly diagnosed GD, antithyroid drugs for less than 3 months. RNA extracted from PBMCs served as the sequencing template. Investigators prepared the TCR beta libraries by applying iRepertoire HTBI primers and Arm-PCR of CDR3 regions. TCRdb analysed the multiplex PCR reads with MiXCR anew, one entry per CDR3 protein. In the table there are roughly 520,000 distinct CDR3 sequences, around 12% of which are singletons. These data were also reused for a study on T cells in Graves' hyperthyroidism and ophthalmopathy.

Sequenced material: peripheral blood mononuclear cells (PBMCs), taken at new diagnosis, from a patient treated with antithyroid drugs. All receptors derive from a woman aged 30 to 39 with Graves disease.

This clonotype appeared a few times. The V call is TRBV7-9, the J call TRBJ2-1; a weak D match, TRBD2 (6 bases). Trimming took 5 bases from V and 7 from J, leaving 18 bases between them. The CDR3 is made up of 15 amino acids. In germline, CDR1 is SEHNR, CDR2 FQNEAQ (reference sequence). The CDR3 coding sequence is TGTGCCAGCAGCATGAAGACCCGGGGGAGTAATGAGCAGTTCTTC. Translation: CASSMKTRGSNEQFF.

This clonotype has a handful of counts. The rearrangement uses TRBV11-1 and TRBJ2-5, with 10 bases lining up with TRBD1. V shed 5 bases and J 5 bases; nucleotides not matched to a gene: 8. The V gene's germline CDR1 is SGHAT and CDR2 FQDESV (reference sequence). This CDR3 has 15 amino acids. For the CDR3, the DNA is TGTGCCAGCAGCCCCCTTGACAGGGGGCGGGAGACCCAGTACTTC. It specifies CASSPLDRGRETQYF. Variable domain in full (rest from reference TRBV11-1 and TRBJ2-5): EAEVAQSPRYKITEKSQAVAFWCDPISGHATLYWYRQILGQGPELLVQFQDESVVDDSQLPKDRFSAERLKGVDSTLKIQPAELGDSAMYLCASSPLDRGRETQYFGPGTRLLVL.

This chain connects TRBV4-3 to TRBJ1-4; D possibly corresponds to TRBD1 (6 bases). CDR1 LGHNA and CDR2 YSLEER come from the germline V gene. V lost 2 bases, J lost 4 bases, and 14 bases lay in between. The CDR3 runs 16 residues. The CDR3 DNA reads as TGCGCCAGCAGCCAACCTCGGGGAGGGGGTAATGAAAAACTGTTTTTT. Its translation: CASSQPRGGGNEKLFF.

The rearrangement joins TRBV6-1 to TRBJ2-3, with 16 positions matching TRBD2. Germline CDR1 reads MNHNS; CDR2 reads SASEGT. The CDR3 contains 15 residues. The V gene end was trimmed by 10 bases and the J gene end by 0 bases; junction bases not matched to a gene: 1. The CDR3 here is CATGLAGGSTDTQYF. In nucleotides, the CDR3 is TGTGCCACGGGACTAGCGGGAGGGAGCACAGATACGCAGTATTTT.

This clonotype was seen a few times. The rearrangement joins TRBV20-1 to TRBJ2-7; 14 bases agree with TRBD2. This CDR3 comprises 16 residues. Germline loops: CDR1 DFQATT, CDR2 SNEGSKA (reference sequence). Trimming removed 3 bases from V and 3 bases from J; junction bases left unmatched: 7. CDR3 protein: CSARGTSGSLLYEQYF. As DNA, the CDR3 is TGCAGTGCTAGGGGGACTAGCGGGAGCCTTCTCTACGAGCAGTACTTC.

To note about this clonotype: One base away lies a much larger clone, so this may be a sequencing read error. Here the CDR3 omits its conserved ending phenylalanine or tryptophan, so a read error is the likely source. This chain connects TRBV10-3 to TRBJ2-7, with 9 bases matching TRBD2. Germline loops: CDR1 ENHRY, CDR2 SYGVKD. V lost 5 bases to trimming and J lost 3 bases; unmatched junction nucleotides: 5. The CDR3 length is 14 residues. CDR3 nucleotide sequence: TGTGCCATCAGTTTTAGCGGGAGTTTCTACGAGCAGTACCTC. It encodes CAISFSGSFYEQYL.

This clonotype was recorded many times. CDR3 region: CASSLGVAGGLTDTQYF. CDR3 DNA sequence: TGCGCCAGCAGCTTGGGGGTAGCGGGAGGCCTAACAGATACGCAGTATTTT. This chain uses TRBV5-1 with TRBJ2-3, with 10 positions matching TRBD2. The V gene end was trimmed by 0 bases and the J gene end by 3 bases; junction bases not matched to a gene: 7. The CDR3 covers 17 residues. Germline values: CDR1 SGHRS, CDR2 YFSETQ.

Many counts were recorded for this clonotype. J is TRBJ1-4 and V is TRBV28; D possibly corresponds to TRBD1 (5 bases). This CDR3 contains 15 residues. Between the trimmed V and J ends, which lost 6 bases and 7 bases, there was a span of 18 bases. CDR1 and CDR2 from the germline V gene are MDHEN and SYDVKM. Written as DNA, the CDR3 is TGTGCCAGCAGCCTTCTCTCGGGGGGGGGTGAAAAACTGTTTTTT. It translates to CASSLLSGGGEKLFF.

This clonotype was seen at least ten times. This rearrangement joins TRBV7-3 to TRBJ1-1; no definite D call. Trimming cost V 8 bases and J 1 base, with 11 bases left between them. Germline CDR1 SGHTA, CDR2 FQGTGA. The CDR3 contains 13 residues. DNA of the CDR3: TGTGCCAGCCGTAGACGGGCGAACACTGAAGCTTTCTTT. Translation: CASRRRANTEAFF.

This chain joins TRBV4-1 and TRBJ1-6; D is unclear. The V gene's germline CDR1 is MGHRA and CDR2 YSYEKL. The CDR3 is 16 residues long. V dropped 5 bases and J dropped 7 bases, with 18 bases sitting between them. The chain's CDR3 is CASSSRAQSLNSPLHF. CDR3 sequence (DNA): TGCGCCAGCAGCAGCCGGGCCCAAAGCCTAAATTCACCCCTCCACTTT.

Details on this clonotype: The conserved phenylalanine or tryptophan normally closing the CDR3 is absent here, so this likely arose from a read error. This sequence joins TRBV2 and TRBJ1-5; the match to TRBD1 covers 8 bases. J gave up 3 bases and V 6 bases, and 7 bases lay outside the gene matches. The V gene's germline CDR1 is SNHLY and CDR2 FYNNEI. This CDR3 region has 15 residues. The DNA of the CDR3 is TGTGCCAGCAGCCTCCTGGACAGGGACAATCAGCCCCAGCATTCT. Translating gives CASSLLDRDNQPQHS.

In its sample, this clonotype was seen many times. The CDR3 nucleotides are TGTGCCAGCAGCCCCAACCACCAGACAGGGACTGAAGCTTTCTTT. It encodes CASSPNHQTGTEAFF. The J gene is TRBJ1-1, the V gene TRBV6-2 or TRBV6-3; the match to TRBD1 covers 7 bases. Germline lookup yields CDR1 MNHEY and CDR2 SVGEGT. V gave up 6 bases and J gave up 5 bases; unmatched junction bases: 12. The CDR3 length is 15 residues.

The chain carries TRBV11-2 and TRBJ1-1, with D maybe TRBD1 (5 bases). The germline CDR1 and CDR2 sequences are SGHAT and FQNNGV. The V and J ends lost 6 bases and 4 bases respectively, with 12 bases between them. This CDR3 comprises 13 residues. The CDR3 DNA follows: TGTGCCAGCAGTGACGTGGGACTCACTGAAGCTTTCTTT. It is translated as CASSDVGLTEAFF.

This clonotype was seen many times. V gene TRBV7-9 combines with J gene TRBJ2-7; 7 bases are shared with TRBD1. Germline CDR1 is SEHNR and CDR2 is FQNEAQ (reference sequence). J lost 1 base, V lost 5 bases, and 8 bases had no gene match. The CDR3 spans 15 residues. CDR3 DNA sequence: TGTGCCAGCAGCGTTGACAGGGCGAGGTCCTACGAGCAGTACTTC. Translated, it gives CASSVDRARSYEQYF. Variable domain in full (rest from reference TRBV7-9 and TRBJ2-7): DTGVSQNPRHKITKRGQNVTFRCDPISEHNRLYWYRQTLGQGPEFLTYFQNEAQLEKSRLLSDRFSAERPKGSFSTLEIQRTEQGDSAMYLCASSVDRARSYEQYFGPGTRLTVT.

This clonotype was recorded many times. The genes are TRBV6-9 and TRBJ1-6; TRBD1 is a possible D gene (5 bases). The CDR3 totals 13 residues. Per the germline V gene, CDR1 is MNHGY and CDR2 is SVAAGI. V was trimmed by 2 bases and J by 7 bases, leaving 6 bases between them. The CDR3 loop reads CASSYDRNSPLHF. The CDR3 nucleotides are TGTGCCAGCAGTTATGACAGAAATTCACCCCTCCACTTT.

The V and J genes are TRBV9 and TRBJ2-1; 11 nucleotides agree with TRBD2. Germline loops: CDR1 SGDLS, CDR2 YYNGEE. This CDR3 contains 15 residues. The V gene end was trimmed by 4 bases and the J gene end by 6 bases; junction bases not matched to a gene: 6. The CDR3 nucleotides read TGTGCCAGCAGCTTGACTAGCGGGGCGACCAATGAGCAGTTCTTC. Encoded protein: CASSLTSGATNEQFF. Based on the CDR3 plus reference TRBV9 and TRBJ2-1, the full variable domain is DSGVTQTPKHLITATGQRVTLRCSPRSGDLSVYWYQQSLDQGLQFLIQYYNGEERAKGNILERFSAQQFPDLHSELNLSSLELGDSALYFCASSLTSGATNEQFFGPGTRLTVL.

This clonotype was counted at least ten times. The chain couples TRBV30 to TRBJ2-1; 12 bases are a match to TRBD2. V lost 6 bases to trimming and J lost 0 bases; unmatched junction nucleotides: 6. Germline CDR1 GTSNPN, CDR2 SVGIG (reference sequence). This CDR3 contains 16 residues. The CDR3 DNA reads as TGTGCCTGCCAGGGACTAGCGGGCCTCTCCTACAATGAGCAGTTCTTC. It yields the protein CACQGLAGLSYNEQFF.

This clonotype was counted many times. The chain has TRBV2 and TRBJ1-5, with no clear D. The V end lost 6 bases, the J end lost 1 base, and 10 bases lay between the germline ends. The CDR3 is 14 amino acids. The germline V gene encodes CDR1 SNHLY and CDR2 FYNNEI. This chain's CDR3 is CASSHPTSNQPQHF. In DNA, the CDR3 is TGTGCCAGCAGCCATCCGACAAGCAATCAGCCCCAGCATTTT.

As for this clonotype: This may stem from a read error, because a much larger clone lies one nucleotide away. This chain uses TRBV6-1 with TRBJ2-7; D perhaps matches TRBD2 (5 bases). Trimming shortened V by 5 bases and J by 4 bases, and 18 bases separated the two germline ends. CDR1 MNHNS and CDR2 SASEGT come from the germline V gene. This CDR3 is 15 amino acids long. The CDR3 spells CASSSRERALYEQYF. DNA for the CDR3: TGTGCCAGCAGTAGCCGCGAGAGGGCCCTTTACGAGCAGTACTTC.

This clonotype was counted many times. The chain has TRBV2 and TRBJ2-1; D is ambiguous. CDR1 is SNHLY, CDR2 FYNNEI, per germline. V lost 8 bases and J lost 8, with 10 bases in between. The CDR3 sequence is 11 residues long. DNA for the CDR3: TGTGCCAGCGGAAGGAAACATGAGCAGTTCTTC. Protein: CASGRKHEQFF.

V usage is TRBV7-2 and J usage is TRBJ1-5; no clear D gene. CDR3 length: 16 amino acids. Germline V gene lookup returns CDR1 SGHTA and CDR2 FQGNSA. Trimming cost V 1 base and J 7 bases, with 17 bases left between them. CDR3 nucleotides: TGTGCCAGCAGCTTAGTGTGGGGAGGGCTCGGGCAGCCCCAGCATTTT. Translating it yields CASSLVWGGLGQPQHF.

This clonotype has ten or more counts. The chain has TRBV10-2 and TRBJ2-1; 9 nucleotides line up with TRBD1. CDR3 length: 15 residues. CDR1 is WSHSY and CDR2 is SAAADI in the germline V gene. V shed 2 bases, J shed 6 bases, and the junction held 5 bases outside the gene matches. CDR3 bases: TGCGCCAGCAGTGAGGGGACAGGGCCCCTCAATGAGCAGTTCTTC. It encodes CASSEGTGPLNEQFF.

The rearrangement links TRBV5-6 to TRBJ2-2; possibly TRBD1 or TRBD2 for D (6 bases each). Between the trimmed V and J ends, which lost 2 bases and 7 bases, there was a span of 18 bases. The CDR3 spans 16 residues. CDR1 and CDR2 (germline): SGHDT, YYEEEE. The CDR3 sequence: CASSLQGGWVGGELFF. CDR3 nucleotide sequence: TGTGCCAGCAGCTTACAGGGAGGATGGGTCGGCGGGGAGCTGTTTTTT.

The rearrangement joins TRBV27 to TRBJ2-7, with 8 bases fitting TRBD1. The germline CDR1 and CDR2 sequences are MNHEY and SMNVEV (reference sequence). The CDR3 has 15 residues. V was pared by 2 bases and J by 4 bases, with 7 bases of the junction left unmatched. CDR3 coding DNA: TGTGCCAGCAGTTTAACTGCAGGGGGCTATTACGAGCAGTACTTC. The encoded protein is CASSLTAGGYYEQYF.

This clonotype was observed many times. The rearrangement links TRBV11-2 to TRBJ1-4; maybe TRBD1 (6 bases). In germline, CDR1 is SGHAT, CDR2 FQNNGV. This CDR3 has 15 residues. V was cut by 4 bases and J by 5 bases, with 14 bases left in between. The CDR3 here is CASSSLRGRNEKLFF. The CDR3 DNA reads TGTGCCAGCAGCTCTCTTAGGGGGAGAAATGAAAAACTGTTTTTT.

The chain couples TRBV10-3 to TRBJ2-3; perhaps D is TRBD1 or TRBD2 (6 bases each). Per germline, CDR1 ENHRY and CDR2 SYGVKD. CDR3 size: 14 residues. V lost 8 bases, J lost 0 bases, and 12 bases lay in between. CDR3 nucleotide sequence: TGTGCCATCGCGAGGGGGGTTAGCACAGATACGCAGTATTTT. Translated: CAIARGVSTDTQYF.

J is TRBJ2-1 and V is TRBV6-5, with 9 bases identical to TRBD2. The V and J ends lost 1 base and 5 bases, in that order; junction bases with no gene match: 9. The CDR3 covers 17 residues. CDR1 and CDR2 (germline): MNHEY, SVGAGI. The chain's CDR3 is CASSYWSGRRWDNEQFF. CDR3 nucleotides: TGTGCCAGCAGTTACTGGAGCGGGAGGAGGTGGGACAATGAGCAGTTCTTC.